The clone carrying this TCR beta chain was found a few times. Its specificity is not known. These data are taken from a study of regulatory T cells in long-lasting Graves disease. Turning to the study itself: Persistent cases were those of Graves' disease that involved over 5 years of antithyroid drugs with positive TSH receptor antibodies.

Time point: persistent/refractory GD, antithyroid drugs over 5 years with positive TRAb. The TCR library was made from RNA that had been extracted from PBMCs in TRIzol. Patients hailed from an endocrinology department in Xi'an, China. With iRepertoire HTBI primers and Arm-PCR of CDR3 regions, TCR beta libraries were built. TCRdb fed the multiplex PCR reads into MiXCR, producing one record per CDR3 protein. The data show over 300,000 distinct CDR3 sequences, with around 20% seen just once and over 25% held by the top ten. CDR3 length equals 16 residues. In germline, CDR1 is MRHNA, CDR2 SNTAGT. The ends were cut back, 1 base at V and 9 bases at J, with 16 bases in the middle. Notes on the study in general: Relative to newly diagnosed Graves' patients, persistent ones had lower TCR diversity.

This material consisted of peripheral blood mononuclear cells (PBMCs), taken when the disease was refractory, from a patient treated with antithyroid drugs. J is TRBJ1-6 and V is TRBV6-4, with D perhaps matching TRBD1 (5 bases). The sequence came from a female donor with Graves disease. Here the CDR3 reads CASSDLSRGGGSPLHF. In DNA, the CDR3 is TGTGCCAGCAGTGACTTAAGTCGGGGGGGTGGTTCACCCCTCCACTTT.